The 26 T cell receptor beta chains presented below share a single source sample, sequenced in a study of T cell repertoires in cytomegalovirus infection. TCRdb reanalysed the reads using MiXCR and keeps one entry per CDR3 protein. The sample has hundreds of thousands of distinct CDR3 sequences; 24% are singletons. The sequencing sample was made of CD8+ T cells from PBMCs. The receptor source for this set is a human donor in good health (CMV status not recorded). Some clones in this sample may be carry-over from other donors' samples.

V usage is TRBV15 and J usage is TRBJ2-6, with D unclear. The germline V gene encodes CDR1 LNHNV and CDR2 YYDKDF (reference sequence). This CDR3 has 12 residues. Trimming stripped 6 bases from V and 4 bases from J, with 4 bases between. CDR3 amino acids: CATRGGANVLTF. The CDR3 nucleotides read TGTGCCACCAGGGGGGGGGCCAACGTCCTGACTTTC. Full variable domain (remainder filled in from reference TRBV15 and TRBJ2-6): DAMVIQNPRYQVTQFGKPVTLSCSQTLNHNVMYWYQQKSSQAPKLLFHYYDKDFNNEADTPDNFQSRRPNTSFCFLDIRSPGLGDTAMYLCATRGGANVLTFGAGSRLTVL.

This clonotype was seen more than once but under ten times. This chain connects TRBV29-1 to TRBJ2-2; D may be TRBD1 (6 bases). V lost 4 bases, J lost 1 base, and 10 bases lay in between. The CDR3 is made up of 14 amino acids. Germline CDR1 is SQVTM and CDR2 is ANQGSEA. CDR3 loop: CSVAGDMNTGELFF. The CDR3 DNA is TGCAGCGTTGCAGGGGATATGAACACCGGGGAGCTGTTTTTT.

The chain joins TRBV19 to TRBJ1-5; a weak D match, TRBD1 (5 bases). Germline V gene sequence: CDR1 LNHDA, CDR2 SQIVND (reference sequence). V was shortened by 4 bases and J by 5 bases, with 27 bases between the two germline ends. This CDR3 is built from 19 residues. The CDR3: CASSTVPEGLPGGDQPQHF. The CDR3 DNA is TGTGCCAGTAGTACAGTACCGGAAGGTCTACCGGGGGGTGATCAGCCCCAGCATTTT.

On this clonotype: A much larger clone sits a single nucleotide away, making a read error possible. This chain connects TRBV27 to TRBJ2-1; tentative D call: TRBD2 (6 bases). The CDR3 loop spans 14 amino acids. Germline-derived CDR1 and CDR2 are MNHEY and SMNVEV (reference sequence). V lost 4 bases, J lost 0 bases, and 7 bases lay in between. CDR3 residues: CASSWGVSYNEQFF. CDR3 bases: TGTGCCAGCAGTTGGGGGGTCTCCTACAATGAGCAGTTCTTC.

This clonotype has a count of ten or more. This chain uses TRBV28 with TRBJ1-1; TRBD1 is a possible D gene (5 bases). The V and J ends lost 3 bases and 1 base respectively, with 12 bases between them. CDR3 size: 15 residues. The V gene's germline CDR1 is MDHEN and CDR2 SYDVKM. CDR3 nucleotide sequence: TGTGCCAGCAGTTTTGCGGGGGGATGGAACACTGAAGCTTTCTTT. As protein: CASSFAGGWNTEAFF.

The chain uses TRBV2 and TRBJ2-7; 7 nucleotides align to TRBD2. This CDR3 is 14 amino acids long. V was clipped by 2 bases and J by 2 bases; unmatched bases: 3. Germline values: CDR1 SNHLY, CDR2 FYNNEI. The CDR3 DNA reads TGTGCCAGCAGTGAATGGGGGGGTACCTACGAGCAGTACTTC. Translated, it gives CASSEWGGTYEQYF.

The chain carries TRBV6-1 and TRBJ1-1; D is unresolved. V gave up 5 bases and J gave up 8 bases, with 18 bases separating them. Germline loops: CDR1 MNHNS, CDR2 SASEGT. This CDR3 region has 14 residues. The CDR3 region has the DNA TGTGCCAGCAGTTACCGGGTTGGTGGAGTCGAAGCTTTCTTT. It is translated as CASSYRVGGVEAFF.

In this sample, this clonotype turned up a few times. The chain uses TRBV6-7 and TRBJ1-2; tentative D call: TRBD1 (6 bases). TRBV6-7 is reported as an ORF; its role is uncertain. The V end lost 10 bases, the J end lost 5 bases, and 20 bases lay between the germline ends. The CDR3 covers 14 residues. The CDR3 DNA is TGTGCCAAGGATTACAGGGACGGGAAATATGGCTACACCTTC. Protein sequence: CAKDYRDGKYGYTF.

This clonotype has just a few counts. The chain couples TRBV19 to TRBJ1-5; unclear D gene. Germline assignment: CDR1 LNHDA and CDR2 SQIVND (reference sequence). V was trimmed by 1 base and J by 1 base, leaving 5 bases between them. CDR3 length equals 14 residues. CDR3 region: CASSIAASNQPQHF. The CDR3 DNA reads TGTGCCAGTAGTATAGCCGCCAGCAATCAGCCCCAGCATTTT. The full variable domain, rest sourced from reference TRBV19 and TRBJ1-5, is DGGITQSPKYLFRKEGQNVTLSCEQNLNHDAMYWYRQDPGQGLRLIYYSQIVNDFQKGDIAEGYSVSREKKESFPLTVTSAQKNPTAFYLCASSIAASNQPQHFGDGTRLSIL.

This clonotype has more than one count but fewer than ten. The rearrangement joins TRBV2 to TRBJ2-7; tentatively, D is TRBD2 (6 bases). Germline CDR1 is SNHLY and CDR2 is FYNNEI. The CDR3 consists of 13 residues. Deletions cut 9 bases from V and 6 bases from J, with 18 bases between. CDR3 residues: CARGSGDLREQYF. In DNA form, the CDR3 reads TGTGCCAGGGGTTCGGGGGACCTTCGCGAGCAGTACTTC.

This clonotype showed up many times. This chain uses TRBV7-6 with TRBJ1-1; possible D gene TRBD1, 5 bases. The ends were cut back, 0 bases at V and 5 bases at J, with 10 bases in the middle. Germline V gives CDR1 SGHVS, CDR2 FNYEAQ. The length of the CDR3 is 14 residues. The CDR3 region has the DNA TGTGCCAGCAGCTTAGCGGGAGAGGGGACTGAAGCTTTCTTT. Encoded protein: CASSLAGEGTEAFF. The whole variable domain, filled in from reference TRBV7-6 and TRBJ1-1, reads GAGVSQSPRYKVTKRGQDVALRCDPISGHVSLYWYRQALGQGPEFLTYFNYEAQQDKSGLPNDRFSAERPEGSISTLTIQRTEQRDSAMYRCASSLAGEGTEAFFGQGTRLTVV.

This clonotype was counted many times. The J gene is TRBJ2-5, the V gene TRBV28; 12 positions match TRBD2. The CDR3 runs 16 residues. V was clipped by 3 bases and J by 5 bases; unmatched bases: 7. Germline CDR1 MDHEN, CDR2 SYDVKM. The CDR3 sequence is CASSFLTSGGQETQYF. Here the CDR3 DNA reads TGTGCCAGCAGTTTCCTTACTAGCGGGGGGCAGGAGACCCAGTACTTC.

The genes are TRBV28 and TRBJ1-1, with D possibly TRBD1 on 5 matching bases. V was clipped by 6 bases and J by 0 bases, with 14 bases between them. The CDR3 covers 15 residues. The germline V gene encodes CDR1 MDHEN and CDR2 SYDVKM. CDR3 in amino acids: CASSLSGMLNTEAFF. DNA for the CDR3: TGTGCCAGCAGCTTGTCAGGGATGTTGAACACTGAAGCTTTCTTT.

V and J are TRBV9 and TRBJ2-1; the match to TRBD1 covers 7 bases. With 2 bases clipped from V and 12 bases from J, the junction kept 8 bases outside the gene matches. The CDR3 is 13 amino acids. Germline assignment: CDR1 SGDLS and CDR2 YYNGEE. Here the CDR3 reads CASSVGQAFVQFF. The CDR3 DNA reads TGTGCCAGCAGCGTCGGACAGGCCTTCGTGCAGTTCTTC.

V usage is TRBV28 and J usage is TRBJ2-5, with a possible D match to TRBD1 (6 bases). The length of the CDR3 is 13 residues. CDR1 MDHEN and CDR2 SYDVKM come from the germline V gene. With 5 bases removed from V and 4 bases from J, the gap between germline ends came to 11 bases. The CDR3 sequence: CASSRDISETQYF. CDR3 nucleotides: TGTGCCAGCAGTCGGGACATTTCAGAGACCCAGTACTTC.

This rearrangement joins TRBV12-3 or TRBV12-4 to TRBJ2-1, with 10 nucleotides matching TRBD1. The CDR3 has 20 residues. Unmatched junction bases numbered 18, after V lost 7 bases and J lost 0 bases. CDR3 nucleotide sequence: TGTGCCAGCAACTCCGGTCCCGGGACAGGGGACTTCTTCTCCTACAATGAGCAGTTCTTC. It specifies CASNSGPGTGDFFSYNEQFF.

The V gene is TRBV5-1, the J gene TRBJ2-7; D might be TRBD1 (6 bases). Germline CDR1 reads SGHRS; CDR2 reads YFSETQ. Trimming took 2 bases from V and 3 from J, leaving 12 bases between them. The CDR3 has 14 amino acids. The CDR3: CASSLGGQNYEQYF. CDR3 nucleotide sequence: TGCGCCAGCAGCTTAGGCGGACAGAACTACGAGCAGTACTTC.

This sequence joins TRBV10-3 and TRBJ1-6; D possibly corresponds to TRBD1 (5 bases). V was pared by 9 bases and J by 3 bases, with 9 bases between. This CDR3 spans 13 amino acids. Per germline, CDR1 ENHRY and CDR2 SYGVKD. The CDR3 region has the DNA TGTGCCATTGCGGACAACTATAATTCACCCCTCCACTTT. Translation: CAIADNYNSPLHF.

The chain is built from TRBV7-8 and TRBJ2-3; TRBD1 agrees at 10 bases. The J segment lost 4 bases and the V segment lost 5 bases, leaving 6 bases of the junction unmatched. The germline CDR1 and CDR2 sequences are SGHVS and FQNEAQ. This CDR3 comprises 15 residues. CDR3 DNA sequence: TGTGCCAGCAGCACCGGGACAGGGGTCGCAGATACGCAGTATTTT. The encoded protein is CASSTGTGVADTQYF.

On this clonotype itself: A much larger clone lies one base from this, so it may be a read error. V gene TRBV7-3 combines with J gene TRBJ2-3; D is ambiguous. The V end lost 7 bases, the J end lost 8 bases, and 7 bases lay between the germline ends. This CDR3 is 10 amino acids long. Germline assignment: CDR1 SGHTA and CDR2 FQGTGA. The CDR3 bases are TGTGCCAGCACCATTGGTACGCAGTATTTT. This translates into CASTIGTQYF.

The V gene is TRBV29-1, the J gene TRBJ1-2; D remains unclear. The CDR3 length is 12 residues. Germline-derived CDR1 and CDR2 are SQVTM and ANQGSEA. Trimming took off 3 bases at V and 4 bases at J, with 9 bases between the two ends. The CDR3 protein is CSVDVRPYGYTF. The DNA for the CDR3 is TGCAGCGTTGACGTCCGGCCCTATGGCTACACCTTC.

This clonotype has ten or more counts. J is TRBJ1-5 and V is TRBV6-1; D is uncertain. Germline V lookup: CDR1 MNHNS, CDR2 SASEGT. CDR3 size: 14 residues. V lost 6 bases to trimming and J lost 3 bases, with 12 bases between them. Written as DNA, the CDR3 is TGTGCCAGCAGATCCGGACGGATCAATCAGCCCCAGCATTTT. Translation gives CASRSGRINQPQHF.

Many counts were recorded for this clonotype. The genes are TRBV12-3 or TRBV12-4 and TRBJ2-7, with D possibly being TRBD1 (6 bases). The ends were cut back, 1 base at V and 3 bases at J, with 13 bases in the middle. The length of the CDR3 is 15 residues. CDR3 sequence: CASSLGSGDVYEQYF. DNA for the CDR3: TGTGCCAGCAGTTTAGGCTCAGGGGATGTCTACGAGCAGTACTTC.

The chain couples TRBV20-1 to TRBJ2-3, with D possibly called TRBD1 or TRBD2 (5 bases each). Germline loops: CDR1 DFQATT, CDR2 SNEGSKA (reference sequence). The CDR3 has 12 residues. Trimming took 5 bases from V and 5 from J, leaving 11 bases between them. This CDR3 is CSAGMGRDTQYF. The CDR3 DNA reads as TGCAGTGCTGGCATGGGACGAGATACGCAGTATTTT.

J is TRBJ1-2 and V is TRBV15; D unclear. CDR3 length equals 14 residues. Trimming stripped 4 bases from V and 0 bases from J, with 9 bases between. The germline CDR1 and CDR2 sequences are LNHNV and YYDKDF (reference sequence). In DNA form, the CDR3 reads TGTGCCACCAGCAATACCCCAGCTAACTATGGCTACACCTTC. This sequence encodes CATSNTPANYGYTF.

This clonotype has a single count. J is TRBJ2-5 and V is TRBV28, with 9 bases identical to TRBD1. J lost 5 bases, V lost 7 bases, and 17 bases had no gene match. Germline V lookup: CDR1 MDHEN, CDR2 SYDVKM. The CDR3 contains 17 residues. Here the CDR3 reads CASTLGQGRPGRETQYF. Written as DNA, the CDR3 is TGTGCCAGCACCTTGGGACAGGGAAGGCCGGGGCGGGAGACCCAGTACTTC.